This record looks at one T cell receptor (beta chain) sequence and its context. Its antigen is undetermined. The sample is drawn from a study of blood T cells in healthy people across ages. Study as a whole: Template switching captured about one barcoded beta molecule per two T cells.

Study-wide results and caveats: Any conclusive comparison of naive versus antigen-experienced cells was prevented by using unsorted PBMCs.

A second PCR of roughly 7 to 11 cycles used a sample-barcoded 5' primer and a J-beta primer mix. TCRdb independently ran MiXCR on the 5' RACE reads; one entry per CDR3 protein. The repertoire includes roughly 1,800,000 distinct CDR3 sequences, 49% of them detected once, and 2% to 2.5% sits in the top ten. Germline V gene lookup returns CDR1 SGHTA and CDR2 FQGNSA. V dropped 7 bases and J dropped 4; count of bases not matched to a gene: 12. The CDR3 is 15 amino acids. Approximately 9.2 milliliters was the volume of peripheral blood drawn from each donor. The TCR sequence derives from a woman between 40 and 50 years old in good health. Source material: blood. The J gene is TRBJ1-2, the V gene TRBV7-2; 7 nucleotides agree with TRBD1. For the CDR3, the DNA is TGTGCCAGCACTCCAGGGGGGACAGCTACCTATGGCTACACCTTC. This translates into CASTPGGTATYGYTF.